A single sample is the source of the 7 T cell receptor beta chains below, sequenced in a study of response to subunit inactivated influenza vaccine. Via MiXCR, TCRdb re-called the RT-PCR reads, giving one row per CDR3 protein. Here the sample spans approximately 500,000 distinct CDR3 sequences, approximately 13% being singletons. The sample was PBMCs from blood, taken about 6 weeks after vaccination. The receptor set was obtained from a man between 45 and 60 years old who received an inactivated influenza vaccine.

The chain combines TRBV30 with TRBJ2-2, with D perhaps matching TRBD1 (5 bases). There are 13 residues in the CDR3. Trimming removed 5 bases from V and 2 bases from J, with 9 bases in between. The germline V gene encodes CDR1 GTSNPN and CDR2 SVGIG (reference sequence). CDR3 in amino acids: CAWEQGNTGELFF. DNA for the CDR3: TGTGCCTGGGAGCAGGGAAACACCGGGGAGCTGTTTTTT.

The V call is TRBV30, the J call TRBJ2-1; tentative D call: TRBD2 (6 bases). The CDR3 loop spans 12 amino acids. The germline CDR1 and CDR2 sequences are GTSNPN and SVGIG (reference sequence). V was clipped by 6 bases and J by 10 bases, with 16 bases between them. CDR3 DNA sequence: TGTGCCTGCCGGGACTGGCGTTTCGAGCAGTTCTTC. Encoded protein: CACRDWRFEQFF.

This clonotype has a count of ten or more. The chain combines TRBV20-1 with TRBJ1-1, with TRBD1 identical over 7 bases. With 1 base clipped from V and 3 bases from J, the junction kept 17 bases outside the gene matches. Germline V CDR1 and CDR2: DFQATT, SNEGSKA (reference sequence). This CDR3 region has 18 residues. The chain's CDR3 is CSARGLLGQPSRYTEAFF. CDR3 DNA: TGCAGTGCTAGAGGTTTACTGGGACAGCCCTCGCGGTACACTGAAGCTTTCTTT.

This clonotype appeared many times. V and J are TRBV6-2 or TRBV6-3 and TRBJ2-1, with D perhaps TRBD2 (6 bases). This CDR3 comprises 14 residues. The germline V gene encodes CDR1 MNHEY and CDR2 SVGEGT. Trimming shortened V by 6 bases and J by 2 bases, and 11 bases separated the two germline ends. The CDR3 DNA sequence: TGTGCCAGCAGAAAGCGGGCCCCCTACAATGAGCAGTTCTTC. It codes for CASRKRAPYNEQFF.

This clonotype was recorded a few times. The chain employs TRBV11-2 and TRBJ2-5; 11 bases map to TRBD2. Per the germline V gene, CDR1 is SGHAT and CDR2 is FQNNGV. The CDR3 sequence is 14 residues long. The ends lost 5 bases at V and 9 bases at J; junction bases unmatched: 8. CDR3 sequence (DNA): TGTGCCAGCAGCCCTAGCGGGGGGCCTCGGGCCCAGTACTTC. Its translation: CASSPSGGPRAQYF.

The table lists this clonotype with a few counts. The CDR3 protein is CASSPATSGKDTQYF. CDR3 coding DNA: TGCGCCAGCAGCCCCGCGACTAGCGGGAAAGATACGCAGTATTTT. The chain links TRBV4-3 to TRBJ2-3; 11 bases fit TRBD2. Germline V gives CDR1 LGHNA, CDR2 YSLEER. V trimming: 4 bases; J trimming: 5 bases; junction bases outside the gene matches: 5. The CDR3 loop spans 15 amino acids.

The CDR3 nucleotides are TGCGCCAGCAGGGCCGGGACTGGGAGATACAATGAGCAGTTCTTC. Its protein is CASRAGTGRYNEQFF. The chain carries TRBV5-1 and TRBJ2-1; maybe TRBD2 (6 bases). The CDR3 has 15 residues. Germline V gene lookup returns CDR1 SGHRS and CDR2 YFSETQ. V was cut by 5 bases and J by 4 bases, with 16 bases left in between.